This passage covers 6 T cell receptor beta chains from one sample sequenced in a study of blood T cell repertoires in COVID-19. Assay used: immunoSEQ multiplex PCR; TCRdb lists only in-frame clones, some missing. This sample has hundreds of thousands of clones, with 80% to 90% found just once. Specimen: peripheral blood. The receptors were sampled from a woman between 18 and 29 years old with acute or convalescent COVID-19.

This sequence joins TRBV7-3 and TRBJ2-7; a possible D gene is TRBD1 (5 bases). V lost 5 bases to trimming and J lost 6 bases, with 14 bases between them. The CDR3 totals 13 residues. The V gene's germline CDR1 is SGHTA and CDR2 FQGTGA. The CDR3 DNA follows: TGTGCCAGCAGCCCAGCCTCAGGGTTCGAGCAGTACTTC. Its protein is CASSPASGFEQYF.

Only one count was recorded for this clone. The gene calls are TRBV19 and TRBJ1-5; D unclear. With 7 bases removed from V and 3 bases from J, the gap between germline ends came to 4 bases. This CDR3 is built from 11 residues. Germline assignment: CDR1 LNHDA and CDR2 SQIVND (reference sequence). CDR3 sequence (DNA): TGTGCCAGTATCGTCAATCAGCCCCAGCATTTT. The encoded protein is CASIVNQPQHF.

The chain employs TRBV7-9 and TRBJ2-5; D is uncertain. Trimming shortened V by 2 bases and J by 0 bases, and 13 bases separated the two germline ends. CDR1 SEHNR and CDR2 FQNEAQ come from the germline V gene (reference sequence). The CDR3 runs to 16 residues. The CDR3 here is CASSLTVRSNQETQYF. CDR3 nucleotides: TGTGCCAGCAGCTTAACGGTCCGGTCTAACCAAGAGACCCAGTACTTC. Full variable domain (missing parts from reference TRBV7-9 and TRBJ2-5): DTGVSQNPRHKITKRGQNVTFRCDPISEHNRLYWYRQTLGQGPEFLTYFQNEAQLEKSRLLSDRFSAERPKGSFSTLEIQRTEQGDSAMYLCASSLTVRSNQETQYFGPGTRLLVL.

The chain couples TRBV3-1 (or the pseudogene TRBV3-2) to TRBJ1-2; possible D gene TRBD1, 5 bases. Trimming stripped 1 base from V and 7 bases from J, with 13 bases between. The CDR3 extends over 14 amino acids. Germline values: CDR1 LGHDT, CDR2 YNNKEL (reference sequence). DNA of the CDR3: TGTGCCAGCAGCCAAGGCCGTCAGGGTGGTGGCTACACCTTC. It is translated as CASSQGRQGGGYTF.

The chain couples TRBV7-9 to TRBJ1-3, with 8 bases aligning to TRBD1. This CDR3 has 16 residues. Germline V gives CDR1 SEHNR, CDR2 FQNEAQ (reference sequence). The V segment lost 6 bases and the J segment 4 bases; nucleotides outside the gene matches: 11. CDR3 in amino acids: CASRPSGQGEGNTIYF. Written as DNA, the CDR3 is TGTGCCAGCAGGCCATCCGGACAGGGAGAGGGAAACACCATATATTTT.

The CDR3 spells CASSLFGTSSLDEKLFF. DNA for the CDR3: TGTGCCAGCAGCTTGTTCGGGACATCATCTCTCGATGAAAAACTGTTTTTT. The chain uses TRBV7-9 and TRBJ1-4, with D possibly being TRBD1 (6 bases). The CDR3 loop spans 17 amino acids. Per the germline V gene, CDR1 is SEHNR and CDR2 is FQNEAQ (reference sequence). With 3 bases removed from V and 6 bases from J, the gap between germline ends came to 20 bases.